Listed here are 14 T cell receptor beta chains from one sample, sequenced in a study of human T cells and chemical hapten exposure. The sample's time point: healthy volunteer bleed at 6 weeks. The authors' total RNA extraction used unfractionated whole blood. TCRdb reprocessed the RACE reads with MiXCR, giving one entry per CDR3 protein. The data contain some 81,000 distinct CDR3 sequences, about 9.2% of them seen just once; the ten biggest clones take up 1.5% to 2%. The sequenced material came from whole blood. These receptors were obtained from a female donor in good health. Some clones in this sample may be carry-over from other donors' samples.

The CDR3 reads CASSLARGEGTGGQFF. Here the CDR3 DNA reads TGCGCCAGCAGCTTGGCCCGTGGGGAGGGAACAGGCGGGCAGTTCTTC. J is TRBJ2-1 and V is TRBV5-1, with 7 bases that match TRBD2. V dropped 0 bases and J dropped 12; count of bases not matched to a gene: 15. Germline loops: CDR1 SGHRS, CDR2 YFSETQ. The CDR3 is 16 amino acids.

Regarding this clonotype: One base away lies a much larger clone, so this may be a sequencing read error. The rearrangement joins TRBV28 to TRBJ2-7; maybe TRBD1 (5 bases). CDR3 length: 14 residues. Germline CDR1 and CDR2: MDHEN and SYDVKM. V shed 4 bases and J shed 4 bases, with 14 bases lying between them. The CDR3 loop is CASSSPRTRYEQYF. As DNA, the CDR3 is TGTGCCAGCAGTTCCCCCCGGACACGATACGAGCAGTACTTC.

The chain links TRBV10-3 to TRBJ1-2; D gene ambiguous. The CDR3 runs 14 residues. The germline V gene encodes CDR1 ENHRY and CDR2 SYGVKD. The V and J ends lost 6 bases and 6 bases respectively, with 17 bases between them. CDR3 protein: CAISSGIPNDGYTF. The CDR3 DNA sequence: TGTGCCATCAGCTCTGGAATTCCCAACGATGGCTACACCTTC.

There are many counts of this clonotype. The chain recombines TRBV3-2 with TRBJ2-1; whether TRBD2, the table's D call, matches the DNA was not checked. TRBV3-2 has pseudogene status. This CDR3 is 18 amino acids long. Here the CDR3 reads CASSQVWSGGLFHNEQFF. The CDR3 DNA reads TGTGCCAGCAGCCAAGTATGGAGCGGGGGGTTGTTCCACAATGAGCAGTTCTTC.

This clonotype has only a few counts. The V and J genes are TRBV3-1 and TRBJ2-3; 8 nucleotides match TRBD2. Germline assignment: CDR1 LGHDT and CDR2 YNNKEL (reference sequence). The J segment lost 2 bases and the V segment lost 1 base, leaving 5 bases of the junction unmatched. The length of the CDR3 is 16 residues. The CDR3 spells CASSQVGGAPTDTQYF. The DNA of the CDR3 is TGTGCCAGCAGCCAAGTCGGGGGGGCCCCCACAGATACGCAGTATTTT.

The chain has TRBV11-3 and TRBJ1-3, with 9 bases aligning to TRBD1. The CDR3 runs 15 residues. Losses at the gene ends were 5 bases for V and 2 bases for J; bases not matched to a gene: 4. Germline CDR1 is SGHNT and CDR2 is YENEEA. In DNA form, the CDR3 reads TGTGCCAGCAGCGCTCGACAGGGGGCTGGAAACACCATATATTTT. The encoded protein is CASSARQGAGNTIYF.

This clonotype occurred a few times. The V and J genes are TRBV13 and TRBJ2-6; tentative D call: TRBD1 (6 bases). The germline V gene encodes CDR1 PRHDT and CDR2 FYEKMQ (reference sequence). The CDR3 is 21 amino acids. Between the trimmed V and J ends, which lost 1 base and 1 base, there was a span of 23 bases. The CDR3 region has the DNA TGTGCCAGCAGCTTAGCGTTGGGGGCCCGGCCGGAGCCTTCTGGGGCCAACGTCCTGACTTTC. This sequence encodes CASSLALGARPEPSGANVLTF.

This clonotype was counted between two and nine times. The chain has TRBV2 and TRBJ2-3; no clear D gene. Deletions cut 4 bases from V and 2 bases from J, with 10 bases between. The length of the CDR3 is 14 residues. The germline gives CDR1 SNHLY, CDR2 FYNNEI. This CDR3 reads CASSGTESTDTQYF. The CDR3 nucleotides read TGTGCCAGCAGTGGGACCGAATCCACAGATACGCAGTATTTT.

There are many counts of this clonotype. The chain employs TRBV5-5 and TRBJ1-5; D is perhaps TRBD1 (6 bases). V lost 7 bases and J lost 5, with 13 bases in between. Germline-derived CDR1 and CDR2 are SGHKS and YYEKEE (reference sequence). This CDR3 is built from 13 residues. CDR3 in amino acids: CASGAGGHQPQHF. The CDR3 bases are TGTGCCAGCGGAGCCGGGGGCCATCAGCCCCAGCATTTT.

This clonotype was observed a few times. This chain uses TRBV28 with TRBJ2-5, with D possibly TRBD2 on 6 matching bases. V lost 1 base, J lost 5 bases, and 20 bases lay in between. In germline, CDR1 is MDHEN, CDR2 SYDVKM. CDR3 size: 17 residues. The CDR3 reads CASSLSGGTARSETQYF. Here the CDR3 DNA reads TGTGCCAGCAGTTTATCGGGCGGGACGGCGAGGTCGGAGACCCAGTACTTC.

This clonotype has only one observation. The junction does not match germline at one end; this may be a read error. The chain employs TRBV6-5 and TRBJ1-1; the match to TRBD1 covers 9 bases. CDR1 is MNHEY and CDR2 is SVGAGI in the germline V gene. This CDR3 has 15 residues. CDR3 sequence: CASSYRGQGNTEAFF. DNA of the CDR3: TGTGCCAGCAGTTACCGAGGACAGGGGAACACCGAAGCTTTCTTT.

This clonotype was seen many times. This rearrangement joins TRBV5-1 to TRBJ2-3; D might be TRBD1 (6 bases). CDR1 SGHRS and CDR2 YFSETQ come from the germline V gene. V gave up 4 bases and J gave up 4 bases, with 10 bases separating them. The CDR3 length is 13 residues. In DNA, the CDR3 is TGCGCCAGCAGCCGGACAGCGGCAGATACGCAGTATTTT. Residues: CASSRTAADTQYF.

As to this clonotype: The junction departs from the called germline gene at one end, perhaps through a read error. The rearrangement links TRBV5-5 to TRBJ2-3; D perhaps matches TRBD2 (7 bases). Germline values: CDR1 SGHKS, CDR2 YYEKEE (reference sequence). This CDR3 contains 13 residues. The CDR3 protein is CTSSGTRTDTQYF. The CDR3 DNA reads TGTACCAGCAGCGGGACACGCACAGATACGCAGTATTTT.

This clonotype was recorded at least ten times. The J gene is TRBJ1-5, the V gene TRBV2; TRBD1 aligns across 8 bases. Looked up from germline, CDR1 is SNHLY and CDR2 is FYNNEI. V dropped 6 bases and J dropped 7; count of bases not matched to a gene: 11. The CDR3 contains 15 residues. In DNA, the CDR3 is TGTGCCAGCAGCGGGGGACAGGCTGATGGGCAGCCCCAGCATTTT. Encoded protein: CASSGGQADGQPQHF.